The T cell receptor beta chain under discussion was sequenced for a study of blood T cell repertoires in COVID-19 (dated by TCRdb to 2018 to 2021). About the investigation overall: Samples from collaborators originated in the United States, Italy and Spain and spanned both the acute and convalescent phases of COVID-19. The prospective study material was composed of cDNA or gDNA derived from T cells, B-cell-depleted T cells, or PBMCs. The dataset comprised deeply sampled blood TCRbeta repertoires from subjects exposed to, actively infected with, or recovered from COVID-19. A freely available public database, intended as a resource for researchers studying the immune response to SARS-CoV-2, is where the repertoires were released. Samples were obtained from the ongoing ImmuneRACE study (first 160 participants) and from 1,254 subjects provided by 6 global collaborators. Nearly every sample came with metadata listing a de-identified subject ID, COVID-19 status, age in years and sex. HLA class I and class II types, where available, came from metadata supplied by the sample provider rather than from assay-based typing. Points the paper makes about the study in general: The quantity of clinical and demographic metadata differed by source and by participant and was supplied without curation.

The collaborating institutions used their own protocols to collect whole blood in K2EDTA tubes. Collaborator samples were shipped for TCRbeta analysis as frozen whole blood, isolated PBMCs, or DNA extracted from either sample type. On this clone itself: Its antigen target is currently unknown. No base qualities exist here, and no much larger clone lies one base off it.

For CDR1 and CDR2, the germline V gene (reference sequence) lists SEHNR and FQNEAQ. The germline V end is reduced by 3 bases and the J end by 8 bases; junction bases left unmatched: 17. CDR3 length: 18 amino acids, cysteine to phenylalanine. Of the read, only the CDR3 DNA is kept; its 54 bases are in frame from base 1. TCRbeta CDR3 regions were amplified from genomic DNA using the immunoSEQ Assay, a bias-controlled multiplex PCR. In the original analysis: Nucleated cell counts per sample were estimated from amplification of reference gene primers within the assay. To quantify the absolute abundance of each unique TCRbeta CDR3 rearrangement, sequence reads were collapsed and filtered. Productive Simpson clonality was computed per sample as the square root of Simpson's diversity index over productive rearrangements. The immuneACCESS repertoire file appears here via TCRdb, limited to in-frame rearrangements. These files lack a portion of the clones; in checked studies, under half of the deficit traces to unresolved V genes, and the cause of the others is not known. V and J calls plus clone size are reproduced from that table; the DNA served to infer D and trimming. The sample contains 29,000 or so clones, under 85% of them found a single time. 7.5% to 8% of the sample comes from the top ten.

Sequencing was done on a sample of peripheral blood. The sequence joins TRBV7-9 to TRBJ2-1; 9 of the junction bases match TRBD2. The TCR comes from a woman aged 70 to 79 with active or convalescent COVID-19. CDR3 sequence: CASSFGGAGGTRLDEQFF. The DNA is as follows: TGTGCCAGCAGCTTTGGTGGAGCGGGAGGCACCCGTTTGGATGAGCAGTTCTTC.